One and the same sample provided the 6 T cell receptor beta chains below, sequenced in a study of long-term antiretroviral therapy in people with HIV. Researchers report immunoSEQ v3.0 was run at survey level. Produced via immunoSEQ multiplex PCR; TCRdb's table is partial and in-frame only. The sample has 38,000 or so clones, about 95% seen once; the top ten hold 2% to 2.5%. The sequences come from unsorted PBMCs, collected approximately 9.1 years after starting antiretroviral therapy. The receptors come from a man aged 25 to 40 with HIV.

The chain uses TRBV27 and TRBJ2-5, with D hard to call. The CDR3 spans 13 residues. Germline lookup yields CDR1 MNHEY and CDR2 SMNVEV (reference sequence). Trimming took off 7 bases at V and 0 bases at J, with 9 bases between the two ends. CDR3 sequence reads: CASNFINQETQYF. CDR3 DNA: TGTGCCAGCAATTTTATTAACCAAGAGACCCAGTACTTC.

V usage is TRBV20-1 and J usage is TRBJ1-1; D is unresolved. V was cut by 4 bases and J by 2 bases, with 5 bases left in between. Germline CDR1 and CDR2: DFQATT and SNEGSKA (reference sequence). The CDR3 is 11 residues long. DNA for the CDR3: TGCAGTGCTAAAACTAACACTGAAGCTTTCTTT. Its translation: CSAKTNTEAFF.

V and J are TRBV13 and TRBJ2-2; the D gene is possibly TRBD1 (5 bases). The CDR3 length is 12 residues. V lost 5 bases, J lost 6 bases, and 7 bases lay in between. Germline values: CDR1 PRHDT, CDR2 FYEKMQ (reference sequence). This CDR3 reads CASSRTPGELFF. The CDR3 DNA is TGTGCCAGCAGCCGGACACCCGGGGAGCTGTTTTTT.

The genes are TRBV2 and TRBJ1-2; D remains unclear. V lost 4 bases, J lost 4 bases, and 13 bases lay in between. This CDR3 spans 14 amino acids. CDR1 is SNHLY and CDR2 is FYNNEI in the germline V gene. The CDR3 DNA reads as TGTGCCAGCAGTGTGCGTGAGAACGCCTATGGCTACACCTTC. It codes for CASSVRENAYGYTF.

This clone was seen just once. This chain connects TRBV27 to TRBJ2-7, with D uncertain. Trimming shortened V by 0 bases and J by 6 bases, and 9 bases separated the two germline ends. CDR1 and CDR2 from the germline V gene are MNHEY and SMNVEV (reference sequence). The CDR3 contains 13 residues. This chain's CDR3 is CASSLSPWTEQYF. The DNA for the CDR3 is TGTGCCAGCAGTTTATCCCCATGGACCGAGCAGTACTTC.

The V and J genes are TRBV7-6 and TRBJ2-5; 9 positions agree with TRBD2. The CDR3 covers 17 residues. The V and J ends lost 5 bases and 0 bases, in that order; junction bases with no gene match: 10. Germline lookup yields CDR1 SGHVS and CDR2 FNYEAQ. CDR3 DNA sequence: TGTGCCAGCAGCCTCTTAGGGAAGCGGGGGGACCAAGAGACCCAGTACTTC. As protein: CASSLLGKRGDQETQYF.